The clone carrying this T cell receptor (beta chain) has a handful of counts. V lost 2 bases, J lost 0 bases, and 11 bases lay in between. This CDR3 region has 16 residues. Germline V CDR1 and CDR2: DFQATT, SNEGSKA (reference sequence). TCRdb reanalysed the RT-PCR reads using MiXCR and keeps one entry per CDR3 protein. Of around 150,000 distinct CDR3 sequences listed, over 30% were seen once; the top ten hold approximately 50%. The data were obtained in a study of patients and donors after allogeneic stem cell transplantation. The J gene is TRBJ1-6, the V gene TRBV20-1; D gene unclear. Sequencing used blood, either unsorted or a sorted T cell fraction (not recorded which). This sequence was found in a human donor who was either an allogeneic HSCT recipient or a stem cell or donor lymphocyte infusion donor (not recorded which). It is not recorded whose cells these are; they may come from a transplant donor. The CDR3: CSARRVKDSYNSPLHF. CDR3 nucleotides: TGCAGTGCTAGAAGGGTCAAAGACTCCTATAATTCACCCCTCCACTTT.